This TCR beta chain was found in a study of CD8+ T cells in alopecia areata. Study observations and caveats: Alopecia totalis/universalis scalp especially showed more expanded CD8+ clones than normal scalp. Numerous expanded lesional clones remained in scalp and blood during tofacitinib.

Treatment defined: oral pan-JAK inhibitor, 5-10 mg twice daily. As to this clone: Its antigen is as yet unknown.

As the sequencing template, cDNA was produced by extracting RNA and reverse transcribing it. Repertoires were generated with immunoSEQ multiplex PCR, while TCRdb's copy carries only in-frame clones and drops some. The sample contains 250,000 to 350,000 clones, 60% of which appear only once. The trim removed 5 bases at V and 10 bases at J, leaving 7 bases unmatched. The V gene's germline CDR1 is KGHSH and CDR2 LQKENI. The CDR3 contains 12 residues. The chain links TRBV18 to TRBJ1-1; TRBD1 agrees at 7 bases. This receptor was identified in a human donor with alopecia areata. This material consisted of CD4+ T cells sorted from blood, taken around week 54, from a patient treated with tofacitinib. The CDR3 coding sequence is TGTGCCAGCTCATCTCCGGACAGGCGAGCTTTCTTT. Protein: CASSSPDRRAFF.